This TCR beta chain was captured by sequencing in a study of T cell changes during pregnancy in multiple sclerosis. TCRdb's table, derived via immunoSEQ multiplex PCR, lists solely in-frame clones and lacks some. The table lists around 74,000 clones, around 85% of them singletons. The germline CDR1 and CDR2 sequences are SGHTA and FQGNSA. CDR3 length: 16 amino acids. Trimming pared 1 base from V and 6 bases from J, leaving 19 bases between. The source is a female donor with multiple sclerosis, enrolled in a pregnancy study. Sequenced material: peripheral blood, taken before pregnancy. The gene calls are TRBV7-2 and TRBJ2-7, with TRBD1 as a possible D gene (6 bases). The CDR3 spells CASSLVGQGLAGEQYF. CDR3 DNA: TGTGCCAGCAGCTTAGTGGGCCAGGGGTTGGCAGGCGAGCAGTACTTC.